In its sample, the clone carrying this TCR beta chain was seen many times. Germline values: CDR1 SGHTA, CDR2 FQGTGA. The CDR3 spans 16 residues. J lost 4 bases, V lost 0 bases, and 6 bases had no gene match. Using RNA transcripts as the source, TCR beta CDR3 regions were amplified. First-round RT-PCR of the TCR CDR3 relied on the HTBI primer set. Each CDR3 protein gets one entry after TCRdb re-called the multiplex PCR reads with MiXCR. Of more than 550,000 distinct CDR3 sequences detected, 18% appear once; the ten largest clones hold approximately 15%. The data originate from a study of T cells in Graves' hyperthyroidism and ophthalmopathy. Hyperthyroidism patients were newly diagnosed, had disease duration under 2 months, and were aged 18 to 65 years. Thyroid ultrasound and orbital computed tomography, with clinical symptoms and serum thyroxine and TRAb, informed diagnoses. Blood was obtained at the first hyperthyroidism diagnosis, which preceded any ophthalmopathy symptoms.

V is TRBV7-3 and J is TRBJ1-1, with TRBD1 identical over 9 bases. Specimen: blood. The receptor was isolated from a woman aged 45-65 years with Graves' hyperthyroidism that later progressed to Graves' ophthalmopathy. CDR3 in DNA: TGTGCCAGCAGCTTAACGTCCACAGGGGGCGGCACTGAAGCTTTCTTT. Translation gives CASSLTSTGGGTEAFF.